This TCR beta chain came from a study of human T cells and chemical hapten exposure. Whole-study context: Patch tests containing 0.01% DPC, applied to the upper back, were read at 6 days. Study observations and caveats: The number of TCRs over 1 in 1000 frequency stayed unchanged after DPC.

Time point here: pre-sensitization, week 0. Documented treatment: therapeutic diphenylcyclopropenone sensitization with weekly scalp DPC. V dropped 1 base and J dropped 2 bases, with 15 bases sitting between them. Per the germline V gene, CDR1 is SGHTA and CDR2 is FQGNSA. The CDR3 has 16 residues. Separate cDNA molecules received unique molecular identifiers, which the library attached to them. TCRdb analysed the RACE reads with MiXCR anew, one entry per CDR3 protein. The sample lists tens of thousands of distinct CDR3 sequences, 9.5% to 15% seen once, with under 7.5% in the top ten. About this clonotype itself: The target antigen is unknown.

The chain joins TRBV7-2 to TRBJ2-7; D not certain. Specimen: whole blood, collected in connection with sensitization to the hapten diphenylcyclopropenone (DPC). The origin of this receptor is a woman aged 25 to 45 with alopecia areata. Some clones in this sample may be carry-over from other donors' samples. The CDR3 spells CASSLGAVGIPYEQYF. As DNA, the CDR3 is TGTGCCAGCAGCTTAGGGGCCGTGGGGATCCCCTACGAGCAGTACTTC.